This entry lists 8 T cell receptor beta chains sequenced from one sample in a study of chemoradiotherapy in HPV16-positive cancers (dated by TCRdb to the early 2020s). The protocol used for the library was the immunoSEQ multiplex PCR assay. Imported from immuneACCESS, the table was reduced by TCRdb to in-frame sequences with V and J called. These copies leave out some clones; in studies compared against another copy, an unresolved V gene accounts for under half, and the cause of the remainder is not known. The sample profile shows tens of thousands of clones; roughly 84% of them were found once. The ten biggest clones cover 5% to 6.5% of the sample. Sequences were derived from blood, sampled from a patient who underwent chemoradiotherapy. Source of these receptors: a human donor with HPV-associated anogenital cancer.

Concerning this clone: The sample carries other DNA sequences with the same CDR3. The chain couples TRBV7-3 to TRBJ2-2, with D unresolved. Trimming shortened V by 2 bases and J by 6 bases, and 1 base separated the two germline ends. Germline loops: CDR1 SGHTA, CDR2 FQGTGA. The CDR3 length is 11 residues. The CDR3 DNA reads as TGTGCCAGCAGCTTAGCCGGGGAGCTGTTTTTT. Translated: CASSLAGELFF.

For the CDR3, the DNA is TGTGCCACCAAAGCCCCACAGGGGGCGAGAGGCGAGCAGTACTTC. This encodes CATKAPQGARGEQYF. The chain uses TRBV19 and TRBJ2-7; 9 bases align to TRBD1. The CDR3 runs 15 residues. Germline-derived CDR1 and CDR2 are LNHDA and SQIVND (reference sequence). The V gene end was trimmed by 10 bases and the J gene end by 6 bases; junction bases not matched to a gene: 16. The full variable domain, in which reference TRBV19 and TRBJ2-7 provide the parts outside the CDR3, is DGGITQSPKYLFRKEGQNVTLSCEQNLNHDAMYWYRQDPGQGLRLIYYSQIVNDFQKGDIAEGYSVSREKKESFPLTVTSAQKNPTAFYLCATKAPQGARGEQYFGPGTRLTVT.

The gene calls are TRBV27 and TRBJ1-2; D is perhaps TRBD1 (6 bases). V was cut by 6 bases and J by 7 bases, with 15 bases left in between. Per germline, CDR1 MNHEY and CDR2 SMNVEV (reference sequence). This CDR3 contains 13 residues. The CDR3 coding sequence is TGTGCCAGCAGCGTTCGGGGGCTTAGTGGCTACACCTTC. Encoded protein: CASSVRGLSGYTF.

The rearrangement links TRBV27 to TRBJ2-1; possibly TRBD1 or TRBD2 for D (5 bases each). V was shortened by 6 bases and J by 8 bases, with 23 bases between the two germline ends. The CDR3 totals 16 residues. The germline CDR1 and CDR2 sequences are MNHEY and SMNVEV (reference sequence). CDR3 DNA sequence: TGTGCCAGCAGCCCGGGACCGAGGGGCCTGAGCGATGAGCAGTTCTTC. Its protein product is CASSPGPRGLSDEQFF.

V gene TRBV19 combines with J gene TRBJ1-2; D unresolved. The CDR3 has 15 residues. Deletions cut 0 bases from V and 6 bases from J, with 14 bases between. Germline CDR1 and CDR2: LNHDA and SQIVND (reference sequence). The CDR3 nucleotides are TGTGCCAGTAGTATAGACGGGATTGAGGGTGATGGCTACACCTTC. Encoded protein: CASSIDGIEGDGYTF. Full variable domain (outside the CDR3, taken from reference TRBV19 and TRBJ1-2): DGGITQSPKYLFRKEGQNVTLSCEQNLNHDAMYWYRQDPGQGLRLIYYSQIVNDFQKGDIAEGYSVSREKKESFPLTVTSAQKNPTAFYLCASSIDGIEGDGYTFGSGTRLTVV.

The chain combines TRBV19 with TRBJ1-2; D perhaps matches TRBD1 (6 bases). Trimming took 10 bases from V and 5 from J, leaving 17 bases between them. The CDR3 contains 13 residues. Germline V lookup: CDR1 LNHDA, CDR2 SQIVND (reference sequence). The CDR3, as DNA: TGTGCCACCCCAGACAAGGGGGGATATGGCTACACCTTC. Translation gives CATPDKGGYGYTF. Using reference TRBV19 and TRBJ1-2 for the parts outside the CDR3, the full variable domain is DGGITQSPKYLFRKEGQNVTLSCEQNLNHDAMYWYRQDPGQGLRLIYYSQIVNDFQKGDIAEGYSVSREKKESFPLTVTSAQKNPTAFYLCATPDKGGYGYTFGSGTRLTVV.

This sequence joins TRBV21-1 and TRBJ2-7; the D call TRBD1 from the table was never checked on the DNA. TRBV21-1 constitutes a pseudogene. CDR3 size: 13 residues. CDR3: CASSIHREYEQYV. The CDR3 nucleotides read TGTGCCAGCAGCATTCACAGGGAATACGAGCAGTACGTC.

V and J are TRBV19 and TRBJ2-2; 7 positions match TRBD1. V lost 6 bases, J lost 5 bases, and 12 bases stayed unmatched. This CDR3 is built from 16 residues. CDR1 is LNHDA, CDR2 SQIVND, per germline (reference sequence). CDR3 residues: CASRHPRDRGTGELFF. CDR3 DNA sequence: TGTGCCAGTAGGCACCCCCGGGACAGAGGGACCGGGGAGCTGTTTTTT.